The clone carrying this TCR beta chain was seen ten or more times. The antigen remains unidentified. This sample is drawn from a study of T cells in Graves' hyperthyroidism and ophthalmopathy. From germline, CDR1 is SGHRS and CDR2 YFSETQ. The CDR3 length is 15 residues. V lost 4 bases and J lost 2, with 15 bases in between. The study's findings and limits: Ophthalmopathy cases were set apart from stable hyperthyroidism by a 13 V-J model.

Authors of the study amplified TCR beta CDR3 regions from RNA transcripts. HTBI primers were employed in a first-round RT-PCR of the TCR CDR3. A single record per CDR3 protein comes from TCRdb applying MiXCR to the multiplex PCR reads. Seen here are roughly 500,000 distinct CDR3 sequences, around 42% observed once, and the top ten hold around 17%. Sequenced: peripheral blood or thyroid tissue (not recorded which). This chain uses TRBV5-1 with TRBJ1-2, with D tentatively TRBD1 (6 bases). The TCR was taken from an adult woman with Graves' disease, either hyperthyroidism or ophthalmopathy (not recorded which). This CDR3 reads CASSARQDGNYGYTF. The CDR3, as DNA: TGCGCCAGCAGCGCCAGACAGGACGGGAACTATGGCTACACCTTC.